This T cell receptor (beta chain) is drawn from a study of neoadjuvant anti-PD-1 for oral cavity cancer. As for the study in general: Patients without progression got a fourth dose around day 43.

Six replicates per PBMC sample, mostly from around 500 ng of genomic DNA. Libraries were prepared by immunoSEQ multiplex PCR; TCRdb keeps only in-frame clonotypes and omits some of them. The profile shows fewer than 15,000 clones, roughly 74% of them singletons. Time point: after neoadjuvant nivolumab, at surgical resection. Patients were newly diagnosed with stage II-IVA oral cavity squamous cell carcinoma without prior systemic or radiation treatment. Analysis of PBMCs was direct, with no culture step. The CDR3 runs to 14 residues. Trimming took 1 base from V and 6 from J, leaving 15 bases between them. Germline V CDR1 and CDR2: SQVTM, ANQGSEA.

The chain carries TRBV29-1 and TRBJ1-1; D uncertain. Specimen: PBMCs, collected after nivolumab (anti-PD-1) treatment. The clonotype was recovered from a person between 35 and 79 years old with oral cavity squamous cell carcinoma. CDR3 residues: CSVEVGHLGAEAFF. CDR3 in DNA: TGCAGCGTTGAAGTGGGCCATCTTGGGGCTGAAGCTTTCTTT.